This T cell receptor beta chain was captured by sequencing in a study of T cells in Graves' hyperthyroidism and ophthalmopathy. TCR beta CDR3 region amplification was performed from RNA transcripts. The HTBI primer set served for first-round RT-PCR of the TCR CDR3. TCRdb passed the multiplex PCR reads through MiXCR, listing each CDR3 protein once. The sample holds fewer than 650,000 distinct CDR3 sequences, approximately 14% seen once. This CDR3 spans 17 amino acids. CDR1 is DFQATT and CDR2 is SNEGSKA in the germline V gene (reference sequence). Trimming at V came to 1 base and at J to 4 bases, leaving 10 bases not matched to a gene. Study-wide findings and caveats: Ophthalmopathy and stable hyperthyroidism were separated by a 13 V-J model.

There are many counts of this clonotype. Antigen unknown. With a duration under 2 months, the hyperthyroidism was newly diagnosed in patients aged 18 to 65. The rearrangement links TRBV20-1 to TRBJ2-3, with TRBD2 matching 11 bases. This clonotype was obtained from a woman aged 40 to 50 with Graves' hyperthyroidism. Source material: blood. CDR3 bases: TGCAGTGCTAGAGTGAAGGTTACTAGCGGGAGCGCAGATACGCAGTATTTT. Protein product: CSARVKVTSGSADTQYF.